A single sample is the source of the 16 T cell receptor beta chains below, sequenced in a study of neurological immune-mediated disorders. Time point in this sample: longitudinal time-point 3. MiXCR was run by TCRdb on the 5' RACE reads, yielding one entry per CDR3 protein. The table shows tens of thousands of distinct CDR3 sequences, with roughly 13% occurring only once. The specimen sequenced was PBMCs. All receptors derive from a male donor with HTLV-1-associated myelopathy (HAM/TSP).

This clonotype was observed at least ten times. This chain uses TRBV27 with TRBJ2-2; D gene unclear. There are 12 residues in the CDR3. V lost 3 bases, J lost 7 bases, and 6 bases lay in between. Germline V CDR1 and CDR2: MNHEY, SMNVEV (reference sequence). CDR3 amino acids: CASSFVNGELFF. As DNA, the CDR3 is TGTGCCAGCAGTTTCGTGAACGGGGAGCTGTTTTTT.

In its sample, this clonotype was seen many times. The chain has TRBV20-1 and TRBJ2-7, with D maybe TRBD1 (7 bases). Trimming removed 1 base from V and 2 bases from J, with 15 bases in between. Germline loops: CDR1 DFQATT, CDR2 SNEGSKA (reference sequence). The CDR3 is 15 residues long. CDR3 region: CSARVSGGLTYEQYF. CDR3 DNA: TGCAGTGCTAGAGTGTCAGGGGGGTTGACCTACGAGCAGTACTTC.

In its sample, this clonotype was seen many times. The genes are TRBV20-1 and TRBJ2-7, with 7 bases fitting TRBD1. Germline trimming cut 8 bases from V and 2 bases from J; bases unmatched to any gene: 9. The CDR3 is made up of 13 amino acids. Germline V gene data show CDR1 as DFQATT and CDR2 as SNEGSKA (reference sequence). The chain's CDR3 is CSTQGRVPYEQYF. The CDR3, as DNA: TGCAGTACACAGGGGCGTGTTCCCTACGAGCAGTACTTC.

This clonotype occurred many times. V gene TRBV3-1 combines with J gene TRBJ1-2; D is ambiguous. The CDR3 extends over 13 amino acids. V lost 4 bases, J lost 3 bases, and 9 bases lay in between. Germline V gene lookup returns CDR1 LGHDT and CDR2 YNNKEL (reference sequence). The chain's CDR3 is CASSLDFDYGYTF. Written as DNA, the CDR3 is TGTGCCAGCAGCCTGGATTTCGACTATGGCTACACCTTC.

About this clonotype itself: In this CDR3 the conserved last residue, phenylalanine or tryptophan, is missing, so a read error is likely. The V and J genes are TRBV10-3 and TRBJ1-2, with no clear D. This CDR3 contains 14 residues. Germline V lookup: CDR1 ENHRY, CDR2 SYGVKD. The ends were cut back, 0 bases at V and 5 bases at J, with 10 bases in the middle. Here the CDR3 reads CAISESGREYGYTL. The CDR3 DNA is TGTGCCATCAGTGAGTCCGGCAGAGAATATGGCTACACCCTC.

This clonotype appeared many times. The chain couples TRBV5-5 to TRBJ1-6; possible D gene TRBD1, 5 bases. Germline values: CDR1 SGHKS, CDR2 YYEKEE (reference sequence). V dropped 2 bases and J dropped 6 bases, with 9 bases sitting between them. The CDR3 covers 14 residues. The CDR3 DNA sequence: TGTGCCAGCAGCTTAAGGGGAGCTAATTCACCCCTCCACTTT. This encodes CASSLRGANSPLHF.

About this clonotype: This may arise from a read error, as a much more abundant clone is one base away. The rearrangement uses TRBV11-2 and TRBJ1-1; D is undetermined. CDR3 length equals 13 residues. Germline-derived CDR1 and CDR2 are SGHAT and FQNNGV. The CDR3 region is CASSRRVNTEDFF. CDR3 DNA sequence: TGTGCCAGCAGCCGTCGGGTGAACACTGAAGATTTCTTT. Together with reference TRBV11-2 and TRBJ1-1, the CDR3 gives the full variable domain: EAGVAQSPRYKIIEKRQSVAFWCNPISGHATLYWYQQILGQGPKLLIQFQNNGVVDDSQLPKDRFSAERLKGVDSTLKIQPAKLEDSAVYLCASSRRVNTEDFFGQGTRLTVV.

By share, this clonotype ranks as medium-sized. The chain carries TRBV28 and TRBJ2-2, with D unclear. From germline, CDR1 is MDHEN and CDR2 SYDVKM. This CDR3 comprises 17 residues. The germline V and J ends were trimmed by 4 bases and 0 bases, with 15 bases remaining between them. CDR3 DNA: TGTGCCAGCAGTTCCTTCGGGCAGGCGACGAACACCGGGGAGCTGTTTTTT. Its protein product is CASSSFGQATNTGELFF.

This clonotype showed up many times. The V and J genes are TRBV5-1 and TRBJ2-7; 10 bases are shared with TRBD1. The germline CDR1 and CDR2 sequences are SGHRS and YFSETQ. With 4 bases clipped from V and 2 bases from J, the junction kept 6 bases outside the gene matches. CDR3 length: 15 residues. The CDR3 DNA reads TGCGCCAGCAGCGGGGGGACAGGGGCCACCTACGAGCAGTACTTC. Translation gives CASSGGTGATYEQYF.

V and J are TRBV7-2 and TRBJ2-4; a possible D gene is TRBD1 (5 bases). Looked up from germline, CDR1 is SGHTA and CDR2 is FQGNSA. The CDR3 spans 16 residues. Trimming took 6 bases from V and 1 from J, leaving 16 bases between them. The CDR3 is CASSSQGPVAKNIQYF. The CDR3 DNA follows: TGTGCCAGCAGTTCGCAGGGCCCCGTGGCCAAAAACATTCAGTACTTC.

This clonotype was detected many times. The V gene is TRBV5-1, the J gene TRBJ2-1, with D perhaps matching TRBD1 (6 bases). The CDR3 consists of 17 residues. V was trimmed by 1 base and J by 8 bases, leaving 22 bases between them. CDR1 is SGHRS and CDR2 is YFSETQ in the germline V gene. CDR3: CASSLWIGQTQRDEQFF. The CDR3 DNA is TGCGCCAGCAGCTTGTGGATAGGACAGACACAGAGGGATGAGCAGTTCTTC.

In this sample, this clonotype turned up many times. CDR3 residues: CASSGTGGYGYTF. CDR3 DNA sequence: TGTGCCAGCAGCGGGACAGGGGGCTATGGCTACACCTTC. V is TRBV2 and J is TRBJ1-2, with 11 bases fitting TRBD1. Losses at the gene ends were 6 bases for V and 4 bases for J; bases not matched to a gene: 1. The CDR3 runs 13 residues. Germline V gene lookup returns CDR1 SNHLY and CDR2 FYNNEI.

This clonotype was found many times. The J gene is TRBJ1-2, the V gene TRBV28, with unresolved D. The germline V gene has CDR1 MDHEN and CDR2 SYDVKM. This CDR3 contains 15 residues. V lost 4 bases to trimming and J lost 4 bases, with 16 bases between them. In DNA, the CDR3 is TGTGCCAGCAGTTCCCCGATACGGGGTGCCTATGGCTACACCTTC. This gives the protein CASSSPIRGAYGYTF.

This clonotype occurred many times. This rearrangement joins TRBV28 to TRBJ1-3, with 10 nucleotides matching TRBD1. The CDR3 runs to 16 residues. V lost 5 bases, J lost 0 bases, and 4 bases stayed unmatched. Germline CDR1 MDHEN, CDR2 SYDVKM. CDR3 coding DNA: TGTGCCAGCAGTAAGACAGGGGGCATCTCTGGAAACACCATATATTTT. Translating gives CASSKTGGISGNTIYF.

This clonotype occurred many times. The rearrangement joins TRBV2 to TRBJ1-5; D uncertain. There are 12 residues in the CDR3. Trimming stripped 8 bases from V and 3 bases from J, with 8 bases between. Germline CDR1 and CDR2: SNHLY and FYNNEI. The CDR3 protein is CASAGVNQPQHF. DNA for the CDR3: TGTGCCAGCGCGGGTGTCAATCAGCCCCAGCATTTT.

The sample holds many counts of this clonotype. The V call is TRBV20-1, the J call TRBJ1-2; no clear D. Germline assignment: CDR1 DFQATT and CDR2 SNEGSKA (reference sequence). The ends were cut back, 0 bases at V and 8 bases at J, with 10 bases in the middle. This CDR3 has 12 residues. CDR3 region: CSARDHGRGYTF. DNA for the CDR3: TGCAGTGCTAGAGATCACGGACGCGGCTACACCTTC.